A single sample gave rise to the 10 T cell receptor beta chains below, sequenced in a study of blood T cell repertoires in COVID-19. Profiling relied on immunoSEQ multiplex PCR, and the TCRdb table lists in-frame clones only, not all of them. The sample lists roughly 450,000 clones, 90% occurring once. Sequencing was carried out using PBMCs or T cells enriched from blood (not recorded which). Every receptor here comes from a man aged 18-30 years who had recovered from COVID-19.

The rearrangement joins TRBV5-1 to TRBJ2-3; 9 bases fit TRBD1. The CDR3 has 14 amino acids. V shed 3 bases and J 2 bases; nucleotides not matched to a gene: 1. Germline assignment: CDR1 SGHRS and CDR2 YFSETQ. The DNA for the CDR3 is TGCGCCAGCAGCTGGGACAGGGACACAGATACGCAGTATTTT. Translated, it gives CASSWDRDTDTQYF.

The CDR3 DNA follows: TGTGCCAGCAGCGTAGTAAGCGTCGGCGAGCAGTACTTC. Translated, it gives CASSVVSVGEQYF. The chain has TRBV9 and TRBJ2-7, with unresolved D. V was clipped by 0 bases and J by 6 bases, with 10 bases between them. Germline V gives CDR1 SGDLS, CDR2 YYNGEE. This CDR3 has 13 residues.

The chain is built from TRBV28 and TRBJ1-2; possibly TRBD1 for D (6 bases). Germline lookup yields CDR1 MDHEN and CDR2 SYDVKM. CDR3 size: 15 residues. The V end was cut by 1 base, the J end by 4 bases, with 13 bases between. In DNA, the CDR3 is TGTGCCAGCAGTTTATCCACAGGGTCTGGCTATGGCTACACCTTC. Translation gives CASSLSTGSGYGYTF.

The chain carries TRBV28 and TRBJ2-3; D ambiguous. Trimming shortened V by 4 bases and J by 4 bases, and 21 bases separated the two germline ends. Germline CDR1 is MDHEN and CDR2 is SYDVKM. This CDR3 comprises 17 residues. In nucleotides, the CDR3 is TGTGCCAGCAGTTCCTCTGGGCAGGTCGCGCGTTCAGATACGCAGTATTTT. Translating it yields CASSSSGQVARSDTQYF.

This clone was detected a few times. The chain recombines TRBV5-1 with TRBJ1-4, with 8 bases aligning to TRBD1. The J segment lost 7 bases and the V segment lost 3 bases, leaving 8 bases of the junction unmatched. The CDR3 has 15 residues. Germline lookup yields CDR1 SGHRS and CDR2 YFSETQ. In DNA form, the CDR3 reads TGCGCCAGCAGCTCGGCCGGGACAGGTGGTGAAAAACTGTTTTTT. This encodes CASSSAGTGGEKLFF. The entire variable domain, with the rest obtained from reference TRBV5-1 and TRBJ1-4, is as follows: KAGVTQTPRYLIKTRGQQVTLSCSPISGHRSVSWYQQTPGQGLQFLFEYFSETQRNKGNFPGRFSGRQFSNSRSEMNVSTLELGDSALYLCASSSAGTGGEKLFFGSGTQLSVL.

The gene calls are TRBV5-1 and TRBJ1-1; no definite D call. The CDR3 runs to 14 residues. The V end lost 5 bases, the J end lost 0 bases, and 11 bases lay between the germline ends. Looked up from germline, CDR1 is SGHRS and CDR2 is YFSETQ. The CDR3 sequence is CASSRPGMNTEAFF. In DNA form, the CDR3 reads TGCGCCAGCAGTCGCCCGGGGATGAACACTGAAGCTTTCTTT.

This clone was observed a single time. The chain links TRBV5-1 to TRBJ2-3; D might be TRBD1 (6 bases). Germline CDR1 and CDR2: SGHRS and YFSETQ. The CDR3 length is 16 residues. Trimming cost V 5 bases and J 4 bases, with 20 bases left between them. The CDR3 sequence is CASRPVGRDIADTQYF. CDR3 bases: TGCGCCAGCAGGCCGGTCGGCAGGGACATCGCAGATACGCAGTATTTT. Supplemented by reference TRBV5-1 and TRBJ2-3, the full variable domain reads KAGVTQTPRYLIKTRGQQVTLSCSPISGHRSVSWYQQTPGQGLQFLFEYFSETQRNKGNFPGRFSGRQFSNSRSEMNVSTLELGDSALYLCASRPVGRDIADTQYFGPGTRLTVL.

The rearrangement uses TRBV4-2 and TRBJ1-3, with TRBD1 matching 7 bases. The CDR3 length is 15 residues. From germline, CDR1 is LGHNA and CDR2 YNFKEQ. V dropped 1 base and J dropped 11; count of bases not matched to a gene: 11. The chain's CDR3 is CASSQGRGTGDPIYF. Written as DNA, the CDR3 is TGTGCCAGCAGCCAAGGCCGGGGAACAGGGGATCCCATATATTTT.

This clone was counted between two and nine times. V gene TRBV2 combines with J gene TRBJ1-1, with D perhaps matching TRBD1 (6 bases). The ends were cut back, 4 bases at V and 3 bases at J, with 12 bases in the middle. Germline V gene sequence: CDR1 SNHLY, CDR2 FYNNEI. CDR3 length: 14 amino acids. This CDR3 is CASSGDTSYTEAFF. The CDR3 bases are TGTGCCAGCAGTGGGGACACCTCTTACACTGAAGCTTTCTTT. Looking up the rest from reference TRBV2 and TRBJ1-1 gives the full variable domain: EPEVTQTPSHQVTQMGQEVILRCVPISNHLYFYWYRQILGQKVEFLVSFYNNEISEKSEIFDDQFSVERPDGSNFTLKIRSTKLEDSAMYFCASSGDTSYTEAFFGQGTRLTVV.

This clone was picked up one time. The V and J genes are TRBV5-4 and TRBJ1-6; weak D call: TRBD1 (6 bases). The germline CDR1 and CDR2 sequences are SGHNT and YYREEE (reference sequence). This CDR3 region has 14 residues. Between the trimmed V and J ends, which lost 0 bases and 8 bases, there was a span of 9 bases. CDR3 nucleotides: TGTGCCAGCAGCTTGGGACCAGGGGATTCACCCCTCCACTTT. It codes for CASSLGPGDSPLHF.